Following are 28 T cell receptor beta chains from one sample sequenced in a study of cytomegalovirus exposure and HLA in healthy donors. Measured with immunoSEQ multiplex PCR; TCRdb has only the in-frame clones, and not every one. The table records over 150,000 clones, about 88% of them present only once. Sequencing was done on a sample of PBMCs. These receptors were collected from a woman younger than 35 in good health and CMV-seronegative.

The chain joins TRBV2 to TRBJ1-1, with a weak D call TRBD1 (5 bases). The CDR3 is 12 residues long. Germline loops: CDR1 SNHLY, CDR2 FYNNEI. V lost 7 bases to trimming and J lost 11 bases, with 17 bases between them. The CDR3 loop reads CASTTTGYDAFF. CDR3 in DNA: TGTGCCAGCACCACCACAGGTTACGACGCTTTCTTT.

The rearrangement links TRBV4-1 to TRBJ2-7; the D gene is possibly TRBD2 (6 bases). V was cut by 1 base and J by 3 bases, with 10 bases left in between. The CDR3 loop spans 14 amino acids. CDR1 MGHRA and CDR2 YSYEKL come from the germline V gene. CDR3 residues: CASSQVAGNYEQYF. The CDR3, as DNA: TGCGCCAGCAGCCAAGTGGCGGGAAACTACGAGCAGTACTTC.

The CDR3 reads CASRVYGGTINEQFF. The DNA of the CDR3 is TGTGCCAGCAGGGTCTATGGCGGAACCATCAATGAGCAGTTCTTC. The chain employs TRBV28 and TRBJ2-1; D is uncertain. The CDR3 extends over 15 amino acids. Germline V gene sequence: CDR1 MDHEN, CDR2 SYDVKM. The V and J ends lost 6 bases and 6 bases respectively, with 18 bases between them.

V and J are TRBV5-4 and TRBJ2-2, with D possibly being TRBD2 (6 bases). The CDR3 sequence is 13 residues long. Germline CDR1 reads SGHNT; CDR2 reads YYREEE (reference sequence). V lost 0 bases and J lost 6, with 6 bases in between. The CDR3 DNA reads TGTGCCAGCAGCTTGGGACTAGCCGGGGAGCTGTTTTTT. Translation: CASSLGLAGELFF.

The gene calls are TRBV6-5 and TRBJ2-7; D is possibly TRBD1 (6 bases). With 6 bases removed from V and 7 bases from J, the gap between germline ends came to 19 bases. The germline gives CDR1 MNHEY, CDR2 SVGAGI. This CDR3 region has 14 residues. The CDR3 bases are TGTGCCAGCAGGGAGGCCCCAGGGGTGGAGGAGCAGTACTTC. Translating it yields CASREAPGVEEQYF.

The chain couples TRBV10-2 to TRBJ2-2, with 9 positions matching TRBD2. Per germline, CDR1 WSHSY and CDR2 SAAADI. This CDR3 region has 15 residues. V was pared by 8 bases and J by 2 bases, with 6 bases of the junction left unmatched. As DNA, the CDR3 is TGCGCCAGCGAGAGCGGGGGGTTAAACACCGGGGAGCTGTTTTTT. It translates to CASESGGLNTGELFF.

The CDR3 sequence is CASGLVRDRDTEAFF. The CDR3 coding sequence is TGTGCTAGTGGTTTGGTACGTGATCGGGACACTGAAGCTTTCTTT. The V call is TRBV12-5, the J call TRBJ1-1; D gene uncertain. Trimming left V 0 bases short and J 3 bases short, with 11 bases between. Germline CDR1 LGHNT, CDR2 FRNRAP. This CDR3 spans 15 amino acids.

The gene calls are TRBV9 and TRBJ2-3, with a tentative D call TRBD1 (5 bases). Germline lookup yields CDR1 SGDLS and CDR2 YYNGEE. This CDR3 contains 13 residues. V gave up 4 bases and J gave up 3 bases, with 9 bases separating them. Here the CDR3 DNA reads TGTGCCAGCAGCCAAGGGGTGACAGATACGCAGTATTTT. This encodes CASSQGVTDTQYF.

The chain's CDR3 is CASYRGEPGNTIYF. As DNA, the CDR3 is TGCGCCAGCTACAGGGGGGAACCCGGAAACACCATATATTTT. This rearrangement joins TRBV5-1 to TRBJ1-3; 8 positions agree with TRBD1. V dropped 7 bases and J dropped 4; count of bases not matched to a gene: 7. The CDR3 totals 14 residues. From germline, CDR1 is SGHRS and CDR2 YFSETQ.

This clone was counted between two and nine times. The chain joins TRBV19 to TRBJ2-3, with TRBD2 identical over 11 bases. Germline CDR1 reads LNHDA; CDR2 reads SQIVND (reference sequence). V was clipped by 5 bases and J by 4 bases; unmatched bases: 5. The CDR3 length is 15 residues. In DNA, the CDR3 is TGTGCCAGTAGTTCTAGCGGGAGGCCGGCAGATACGCAGTATTTT. This translates into CASSSSGRPADTQYF.

The V call is TRBV9, the J call TRBJ2-3; 15 bases agree with TRBD2. Germline lookup yields CDR1 SGDLS and CDR2 YYNGEE. The CDR3 sequence is 18 residues long. The V segment lost 0 bases and the J segment 2 bases; nucleotides outside the gene matches: 4. The CDR3 sequence is CASSVGTSGRVLTDTQYF. The CDR3 DNA follows: TGTGCCAGCAGCGTAGGGACTAGCGGGAGGGTCCTCACAGATACGCAGTATTTT. The complete variable domain, with remaining parts taken from reference TRBV9 and TRBJ2-3, reads DSGVTQTPKHLITATGQRVTLRCSPRSGDLSVYWYQQSLDQGLQFLIQYYNGEERAKGNILERFSAQQFPDLHSELNLSSLELGDSALYFCASSVGTSGRVLTDTQYFGPGTRLTVL.

In its sample, this clone was seen once. This chain links TRBV9 with TRBJ1-2; 10 bases are a match to TRBD1. CDR1 is SGDLS, CDR2 YYNGEE, per germline. The length of the CDR3 is 16 residues. J lost 4 bases, V lost 3 bases, and 9 bases had no gene match. CDR3 sequence: CASSGWTGGSSYGYTF. For the CDR3, the DNA is TGTGCCAGCAGCGGATGGACAGGGGGTTCTTCCTATGGCTACACCTTC. Supplemented by reference TRBV9 and TRBJ1-2, the full variable domain reads DSGVTQTPKHLITATGQRVTLRCSPRSGDLSVYWYQQSLDQGLQFLIQYYNGEERAKGNILERFSAQQFPDLHSELNLSSLELGDSALYFCASSGWTGGSSYGYTFGSGTRLTVV.

The chain joins TRBV5-1 to TRBJ1-1; D might be TRBD1 (5 bases). Trimming took 1 base from V and 4 from J, leaving 11 bases between them. The CDR3 covers 14 residues. Germline V lookup: CDR1 SGHRS, CDR2 YFSETQ. Written as DNA, the CDR3 is TGCGCCAGCAGCTTGAGGGCAGGGTCCACTGAAGCTTTCTTT. This gives the protein CASSLRAGSTEAFF. The full variable domain, in which reference TRBV5-1 and TRBJ1-1 provide the parts outside the CDR3, is KAGVTQTPRYLIKTRGQQVTLSCSPISGHRSVSWYQQTPGQGLQFLFEYFSETQRNKGNFPGRFSGRQFSNSRSEMNVSTLELGDSALYLCASSLRAGSTEAFFGQGTRLTVV.

The chain is built from TRBV21-1 and TRBJ1-2; the table's TRBD1 call for D was not verified on the DNA. TRBV21-1 is classified as a pseudogene. The CDR3 sequence is 14 residues long. CDR3 nucleotide sequence: TGTGCCAGCTTAGGGGACAGGGGTTGGTATGGCTACACCTTC. It yields the protein CASLGDRGWYGYTF.

This sequence joins TRBV9 and TRBJ1-2; the D is unclear. CDR3 size: 16 residues. With 3 bases removed from V and 2 bases from J, the gap between germline ends came to 17 bases. Germline CDR1 reads SGDLS; CDR2 reads YYNGEE. CDR3 residues: CASSGYSGSSNYGYTF. CDR3 in DNA: TGTGCCAGCAGCGGCTACTCGGGGAGCTCGAACTATGGCTACACCTTC. The variable domain in full, completed from reference TRBV9 and TRBJ1-2, reads DSGVTQTPKHLITATGQRVTLRCSPRSGDLSVYWYQQSLDQGLQFLIQYYNGEERAKGNILERFSAQQFPDLHSELNLSSLELGDSALYFCASSGYSGSSNYGYTFGSGTRLTVV.

This chain uses TRBV2 with TRBJ2-2, with D possibly TRBD2 on 6 matching bases. The CDR3 loop spans 12 amino acids. Trimming removed 6 bases at V and 6 bases at J, with 8 bases between. The germline V gene encodes CDR1 SNHLY and CDR2 FYNNEI. CDR3: CASRWEAGELFF. The CDR3 nucleotides read TGTGCCAGCAGGTGGGAGGCCGGGGAGCTGTTTTTT.

The J gene is TRBJ2-7, the V gene TRBV7-9; TRBD1 matches at 8 bases. J gave up 6 bases and V 5 bases, and 12 bases lay outside the gene matches. This CDR3 region has 15 residues. CDR1 and CDR2 (germline): SEHNR, FQNEAQ (reference sequence). CDR3: CASSPGARTGTEQYF. The CDR3 DNA reads as TGTGCCAGCAGCCCAGGGGCCCGGACAGGGACCGAGCAGTACTTC.

The genes are TRBV6-5 and TRBJ1-1; the match to TRBD1 covers 8 bases. CDR1 and CDR2 from the germline V gene are MNHEY and SVGAGI. This CDR3 is built from 12 residues. Germline trimming cut 7 bases from V and 8 bases from J; bases unmatched to any gene: 6. CDR3 DNA: TGTGCCAGCACGGGGACAGGTTCGGAAGCTTTCTTT. It encodes CASTGTGSEAFF.

This chain connects TRBV21-1 to TRBJ1-5. TRBV21-1 is given as a pseudogene. CDR3 length: 14 residues. The CDR3 spells CASSKEAFLLPQHF. CDR3 DNA sequence: TGTGCCAGCAGCAAGGAAGCGTTCCTGTTGCCCCAGCATTTT.

This chain joins TRBV30 and TRBJ1-5; no firm D call. V was clipped by 0 bases and J by 3 bases, with 12 bases between them. Germline-derived CDR1 and CDR2 are GTSNPN and SVGIG (reference sequence). The CDR3 covers 15 residues. The CDR3 spells CAWSVSLAFNQPQHF. For the CDR3, the DNA is TGTGCCTGGAGTGTAAGTCTGGCTTTCAATCAGCCCCAGCATTTT.

The gene calls are TRBV20-1 and TRBJ1-2; D perhaps matches TRBD1 (6 bases). In germline, CDR1 is DFQATT, CDR2 SNEGSKA (reference sequence). The V end lost 6 bases, the J end lost 6 bases, and 11 bases lay between the germline ends. The CDR3 is made up of 11 amino acids. CDR3 sequence (DNA): TGCAGTGCCCGGGACATACATGGCTACACCTTC. Protein product: CSARDIHGYTF.

The chain couples TRBV27 to TRBJ2-7; TRBD1 aligns across 7 bases. This CDR3 is 14 amino acids long. Germline-derived CDR1 and CDR2 are MNHEY and SMNVEV (reference sequence). Trimming took 6 bases from V and 2 from J; bases not matched to a gene: 7. CDR3 residues: CASRSRDSPYEQYF. Here the CDR3 DNA reads TGTGCCAGCAGGTCCCGGGACAGCCCCTACGAGCAGTACTTC.

The J gene is TRBJ1-3, the V gene TRBV13, with 9 bases that match TRBD1. This CDR3 comprises 18 residues. The V segment lost 8 bases and the J segment 0 bases; nucleotides outside the gene matches: 14. Germline CDR1 is PRHDT and CDR2 is FYEKMQ (reference sequence). This CDR3 is CASRRRGQGLSSGNTIYF. For the CDR3, the DNA is TGTGCCAGCCGAAGGAGGGGACAGGGCTTAAGCTCTGGAAACACCATATATTTT.

This rearrangement joins TRBV27 to TRBJ1-1; D uncertain. Germline V gene sequence: CDR1 MNHEY, CDR2 SMNVEV (reference sequence). Trimming pared 2 bases from V and 1 base from J, leaving 5 bases between. The CDR3 runs to 13 residues. CDR3 DNA sequence: TGTGCCAGCAGTTTAACAGCGAACACTGAAGCTTTCTTT. It codes for CASSLTANTEAFF.

The chain uses TRBV29-1 and TRBJ2-7; TRBD1 aligns across 7 bases. CDR1 and CDR2 (germline): SQVTM, ANQGSEA. J lost 0 bases, V lost 7 bases, and 6 bases had no gene match. The CDR3 has 13 amino acids. This CDR3 is CSARGGASYEQYF. The CDR3 nucleotides read TGCAGCGCCCGAGGGGGCGCCTCCTACGAGCAGTACTTC.

J is TRBJ1-4 and V is TRBV4-3; 9 bases map to TRBD1. Trimming cost V 1 base and J 9 bases; bases outside gene matches: 6. Germline V gene data show CDR1 as LGHNA and CDR2 as YSLEER. The CDR3 covers 15 residues. The CDR3 DNA reads TGCGCCAGCAGCCAAGCGCGGGACAGGGCACAAAAACTGTTTTTT. Translation gives CASSQARDRAQKLFF.

The chain carries TRBV10-1 and TRBJ2-3, with a possible D match to TRBD1 (6 bases). This CDR3 region has 16 residues. Trimming left V 4 bases short and J 1 base short, with 15 bases between. Germline CDR1 and CDR2: WNHNN and SYGVQD (reference sequence). In nucleotides, the CDR3 is TGCGCCAGCAGTGTATTACAGGGTTCGGGCACAGATACGCAGTATTTT. It is translated as CASSVLQGSGTDTQYF.

The genes are TRBV2 and TRBJ2-5; D may be TRBD1 (5 bases). From germline, CDR1 is SNHLY and CDR2 FYNNEI. V was cut by 6 bases and J by 9 bases, with 17 bases left in between. The CDR3 has 13 residues. The CDR3 bases are TGTGCCAGCAGGACAGATTCGGACCGGCCCCAGTACTTC. Translation gives CASRTDSDRPQYF.